The clone carrying this T cell receptor beta chain was recorded only once. This sample stems from a study of cytomegalovirus exposure and HLA in healthy donors. PCR was performed using 60 Vbeta and 13 Jbeta primers. Measured with immunoSEQ multiplex PCR; TCRdb has only the in-frame clones, and not every one. The sample holds approximately 150,000 clones, approximately 65% seen once. The sample taken for sequencing was PBMCs. This receptor was obtained from a woman aged 55-70 years in good health and CMV-seronegative.

CDR3 sequence (DNA): TGTGCCAGCAGCGTAGGACTGATACATGAGCAGTTCTTC. Protein product: CASSVGLIHEQFF. The chain uses TRBV9 and TRBJ2-1; D gene uncertain. V was clipped by 0 bases and J by 8 bases, with 9 bases between them. This CDR3 spans 13 amino acids. CDR1 and CDR2 from the germline V gene are SGDLS and YYNGEE.